The present entry profiles one T cell receptor (beta chain) with its context. The data were obtained in a study of Ad26.COV2.S vaccination and SARS-CoV-2 variants. Per germline, CDR1 MDHEN and CDR2 SYDVKM. This CDR3 spans 12 amino acids. Trimming at V came to 7 bases and at J to 10 bases, leaving 4 bases not matched to a gene. Assay: immunoSEQ multiplex PCR; the TCRdb copy retains only in-frame clones and omits some. The table lists 350,000 to 500,000 clones, approximately 89% of them singletons. Treatment noted: about 20 received Ad26.COV2.S at low or high dose, single or two shots; five or six received placebo; per-sample allocation not given. Samples analyzed were those drawn on day 63 after the first vaccine or placebo injection.

Specimen: peripheral blood, collected in a trial of Ad26.COV2.S vaccine versus placebo. V gene TRBV28 combines with J gene TRBJ2-1; 10 bases line up with TRBD2. The TCR was taken from a person between 18 and 60 years old who received the Ad26.COV2.S COVID-19 vaccine or a placebo. The CDR3 region is CASNLAGDEQFF. The DNA for the CDR3 is TGTGCCAGCAACCTAGCGGGGGACGAGCAGTTCTTC.